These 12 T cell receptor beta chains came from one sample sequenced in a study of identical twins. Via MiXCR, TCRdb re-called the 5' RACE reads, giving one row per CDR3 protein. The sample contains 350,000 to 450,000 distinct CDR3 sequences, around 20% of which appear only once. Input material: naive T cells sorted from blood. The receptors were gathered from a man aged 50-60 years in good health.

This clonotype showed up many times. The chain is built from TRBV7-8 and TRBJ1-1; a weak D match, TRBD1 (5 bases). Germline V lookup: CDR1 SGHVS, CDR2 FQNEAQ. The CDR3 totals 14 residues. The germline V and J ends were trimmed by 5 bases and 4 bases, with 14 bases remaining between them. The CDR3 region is CASSPWGSFTEAFF. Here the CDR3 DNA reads TGTGCCAGCAGCCCTTGGGGGTCATTCACTGAAGCTTTCTTT.

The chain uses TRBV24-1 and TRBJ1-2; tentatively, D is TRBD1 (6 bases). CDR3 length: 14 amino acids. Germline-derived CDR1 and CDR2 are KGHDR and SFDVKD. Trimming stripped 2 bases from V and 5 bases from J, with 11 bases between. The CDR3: CATSDWKQGYGYTF. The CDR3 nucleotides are TGTGCCACCAGTGATTGGAAACAGGGTTATGGCTACACCTTC.

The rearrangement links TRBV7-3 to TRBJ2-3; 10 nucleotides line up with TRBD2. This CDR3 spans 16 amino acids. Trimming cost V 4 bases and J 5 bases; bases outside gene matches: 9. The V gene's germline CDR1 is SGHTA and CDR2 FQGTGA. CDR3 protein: CASSSLSGRHRDTQYF. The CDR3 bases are TGTGCCAGCAGCTCCCTTAGCGGGAGGCATAGAGATACGCAGTATTTT.

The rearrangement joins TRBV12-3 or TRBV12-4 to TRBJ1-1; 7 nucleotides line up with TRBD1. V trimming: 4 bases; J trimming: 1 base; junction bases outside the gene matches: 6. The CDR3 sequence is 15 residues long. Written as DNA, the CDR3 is TGTGCCAGCAGTTCAGGGGGTTGGGGGAACACTGAAGCTTTCTTT. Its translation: CASSSGGWGNTEAFF.

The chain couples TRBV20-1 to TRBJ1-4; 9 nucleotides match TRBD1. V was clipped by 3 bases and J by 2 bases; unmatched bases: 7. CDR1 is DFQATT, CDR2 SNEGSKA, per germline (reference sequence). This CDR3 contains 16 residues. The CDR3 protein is CSARGTGWTTNEKLFF. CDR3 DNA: TGCAGTGCTAGGGGGACAGGGTGGACGACTAATGAAAAACTGTTTTTT.

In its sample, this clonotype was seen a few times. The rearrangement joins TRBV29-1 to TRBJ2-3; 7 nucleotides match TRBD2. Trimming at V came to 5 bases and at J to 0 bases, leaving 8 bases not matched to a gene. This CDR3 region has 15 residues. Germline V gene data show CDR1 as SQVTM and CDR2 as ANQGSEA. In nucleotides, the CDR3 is TGCAGCGTTACGCGGGAGATACCTAGCACAGATACGCAGTATTTT. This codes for CSVTREIPSTDTQYF.

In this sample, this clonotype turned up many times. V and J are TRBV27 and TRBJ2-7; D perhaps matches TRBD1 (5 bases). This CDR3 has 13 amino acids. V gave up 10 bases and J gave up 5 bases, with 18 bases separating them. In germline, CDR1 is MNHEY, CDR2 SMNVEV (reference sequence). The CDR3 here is CATSWGLDNEQYF. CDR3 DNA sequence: TGTGCCACCTCCTGGGGCTTGGACAACGAGCAGTACTTC.

CDR3 bases: TGTGCCAGCAGCTTAGATCCCTTTATAGGGATGGGCACAGATACGCAGTATTTT. Amino acid sequence: CASSLDPFIGMGTDTQYF. The gene calls are TRBV11-2 and TRBJ2-3; D call uncertain. Germline CDR1 reads SGHAT; CDR2 reads FQNNGV. The CDR3 covers 18 residues. Trimming shortened V by 0 bases and J by 1 base, and 17 bases separated the two germline ends. Filled out from reference TRBV11-2 and TRBJ2-3, the complete variable domain reads EAGVAQSPRYKIIEKRQSVAFWCNPISGHATLYWYQQILGQGPKLLIQFQNNGVVDDSQLPKDRFSAERLKGVDSTLKIQPAKLEDSAVYLCASSLDPFIGMGTDTQYFGPGTRLTVL.

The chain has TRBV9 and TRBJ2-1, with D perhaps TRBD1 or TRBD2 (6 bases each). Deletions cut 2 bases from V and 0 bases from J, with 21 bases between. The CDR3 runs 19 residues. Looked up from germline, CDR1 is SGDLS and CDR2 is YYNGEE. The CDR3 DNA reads TGTGCCAGCAGCGTTGGGGGCGGGACCGTACCAAGCTCCTACAATGAGCAGTTCTTC. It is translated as CASSVGGGTVPSSYNEQFF.

For the CDR3, the DNA is TGTGCCAGCAGTGGGCACCTCTACAATGAGCAGTTCTTC. Translated, it gives CASSGHLYNEQFF. The V call is TRBV6-1, the J call TRBJ2-1; D not resolved. This CDR3 is built from 13 residues. V lost 4 bases and J 3 bases, leaving 7 bases between the germline ends. The V gene's germline CDR1 is MNHNS and CDR2 SASEGT.

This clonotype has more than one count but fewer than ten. The CDR3 DNA follows: TGTGCCAGCAGCTTGAGCGGGAGAGTCGTTAGCGAGACCCAGTACTTC. Encoded protein: CASSLSGRVVSETQYF. This rearrangement joins TRBV7-2 to TRBJ2-5, with TRBD2 matching 8 bases. The CDR3 has 16 amino acids. Germline V gene data show CDR1 as SGHTA and CDR2 as FQGNSA. With 3 bases clipped from V and 5 bases from J, the junction kept 11 bases outside the gene matches.

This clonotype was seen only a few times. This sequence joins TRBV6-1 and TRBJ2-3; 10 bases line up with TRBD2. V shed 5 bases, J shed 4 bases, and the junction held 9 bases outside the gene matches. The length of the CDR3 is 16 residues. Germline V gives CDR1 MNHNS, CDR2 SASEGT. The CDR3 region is CASSSPSSGGSDTQYF. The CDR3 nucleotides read TGTGCCAGCAGTAGCCCCAGTAGCGGGGGGTCAGATACGCAGTATTTT.